Listed below are T cell receptor beta chains from one sample, sequenced in a study of human T cells and chemical hapten exposure. TCRdb re-called the RACE reads with MiXCR, one entry per CDR3 protein. Here the sample spans about 98,000 distinct CDR3 sequences, about a tenth being singletons. The sample here was whole blood, taken in connection with sensitization to the hapten diphenylcyclopropenone (DPC). The receptors originated from a woman aged 60-75 years with alopecia areata. Some clones in this sample may be carry-over from other donors' samples. Both conserved end residues are part of each CDR3. D genes are given only for firm matches. Size tells how often a clone was seen (once, few, many) or the class of an expanded clone, and some rows leave it out.

D gene	V gene	clone size	J gene	CDR3 protein	CDR3 DNA
-	TRBV5-1	-	TRBJ2-5	CASSFGQGGETQYF	TGCGCCAGCAGCTTCGGCCAGGGAGGAGAGACCCAGTACTTC
-	TRBV20-1	few	TRBJ2-4	CSARLGGRAKNIQYF	TGCAGTGCTAGACTCGGGGGCCGAGCCAAAAACATTCAGTACTTC
-	TRBV3-1	many	TRBJ2-5	CASSQGYQETQYF	TGTGCCAGCAGCCAAGGCTATCAAGAGACCCAGTACTTC
-	TRBV29-1	-	TRBJ2-7	CSVRRVGTSQGEQYF	TGCAGCGTCCGCCGGGTCGGGACATCCCAAGGCGAGCAGTACTTC
TRBD2	TRBV7-2	many	TRBJ2-5	CASSFGREETQYF	TGTGCCAGCAGCTTCGGGAGGGAAGAGACCCAGTACTTC
-	TRBV10-2	-	TRBJ2-3	CASSESWGGRTDTQYF	TGCGCCAGCAGTGAGTCTTGGGGGGGCCGGACAGATACGCAGTATTTT
TRBD1	TRBV30	few	TRBJ1-5	CAWKDRGNQPQHF	TGTGCCTGGAAGGACAGGGGGAATCAGCCCCAGCATTTT
-	TRBV29-1	many	TRBJ1-3	CSVHGVGGNTIYF	TGCAGCGTCCACGGGGTAGGAGGAAACACCATATATTTT
-	TRBV3-1	-	TRBJ2-7	CASSQGDSTGSYEQYF	TGTGCCAGCAGCCAAGGAGACAGCACTGGGAGCTACGAGCAGTACTTC
-	TRBV7-9	-	TRBJ2-1	CASSLTRISYNEQFF	TGTGCCAGCAGCTTAACAAGGATCTCCTACAATGAGCAGTTCTTC
-	TRBV12-3/TRBV12-4	-	TRBJ1-1	CASSLIMNTEAFF	TGTGCCAGCAGTTTGATCATGAACACTGAAGCTTTCTTT
-	TRBV6-4	-	TRBJ2-2	CTSITRMPANTGDLFF	TGTACCAGCATCACAAGGATGCCCGCGAACACCGGGGATCTGTTTTTT
TRBD1	TRBV29-1	-	TRBJ1-1	CSVGQGNTEAFF	TGCAGCGTAGGACAGGGGAACACTGAAGCTTTCTTT
TRBD2	TRBV20-1	-	TRBJ2-1	CSARAGTSGSGEQFF	TGCAGTGCTAGGGCCGGGACTAGCGGGAGCGGTGAGCAGTTCTTC
-	TRBV7-8	-	TRBJ2-5	CASSLGVETQYF	TGTGCCAGCAGCTTGGGTGTAGAGACCCAGTACTTC
-	TRBV20-1	-	TRBJ2-3	CSARWGRRQTDTQYF	TGCAGTGCTAGATGGGGGCGGAGACAAACAGATACGCAGTATTTT
TRBD2	TRBV6-2/TRBV6-3	-	TRBJ2-1	CASSYSPSGPLIGNEQFF	TGTGCCAGCAGTTACTCACCTAGCGGGCCCTTAATCGGCAATGAGCAGTTCTTC
TRBD2	TRBV25-1	few	TRBJ2-7	CASGLAGAYEQYF	TGTGCCAGCGGGTTAGCGGGGGCCTACGAGCAGTACTTC
-	TRBV6-2/TRBV6-3	many	TRBJ2-1	CASTGDRASTPDEQFF	TGTGCCAGCACAGGGGATAGGGCCTCGACCCCAGATGAGCAGTTCTTC
-	TRBV12-3/TRBV12-4	-	TRBJ1-1	CASSLNRPEAFF	TGTGCCAGCAGTCTAAACAGGCCTGAAGCTTTCTTT
-	TRBV27	-	TRBJ2-3	CASSHRGDTDTQYF	TGTGCCAGCAGTCACCGAGGAGACACAGATACGCAGTATTTT
-	TRBV12-3/TRBV12-4	few	TRBJ1-6	CASSLYSGGTNSPLHF	TGTGCCAGCAGTTTATACTCGGGGGGAACCAATTCACCCCTCCACTTT